This TCR beta chain is from a study of cytomegalovirus exposure and HLA in healthy donors. Germline V gives CDR1 SGHNT, CDR2 YYREEE (reference sequence). The CDR3 runs to 16 residues. V was cut by 4 bases and J by 5 bases, with 19 bases left in between. These donors counted as nominally healthy when sampled, but unrecorded immune exposures were likely. PCR employed 60 Vbeta and 13 Jbeta primers. The assay was immunoSEQ multiplex PCR, and TCRdb's table has in-frame clones only and misses some. The table has under 200,000 clones, over 75% seen once. Overall study results and limits: Later analysis showed TCR association rates varying by HLA locus, highest for DRB1 and lowest for HLA-C. There were several of the most significant clusters that appeared linked to common viral pathogens in a later analysis.

Remarks on this clone: Its specificity is unknown.

The sample was PBMCs. This TCR was sampled from a woman aged 45-65 years in good health and CMV-seronegative. The rearrangement joins TRBV5-4 to TRBJ2-4; a possible D gene is TRBD1 (5 bases). Here the CDR3 reads CASSPQSRVEENIQYF. DNA for the CDR3: TGTGCCAGCAGCCCACAGAGCAGGGTGGAAGAAAACATTCAGTACTTC.